One and the same sample provided the 15 T cell receptor beta chains below, sequenced in a study of T cells in localized non-small cell lung cancer. Produced via immunoSEQ multiplex PCR; TCRdb's table is partial and in-frame only. The sample records some 16,000 clones, around nine tenths being singletons. The sample in question was peripheral blood, obtained before any cancer treatment. The receptors were gathered from a female donor aged 60 or older with stage III squamous cell lung carcinoma.

This rearrangement joins TRBV4-1 to TRBJ2-1; 11 nucleotides align to TRBD2. This CDR3 spans 18 amino acids. J lost 1 base, V lost 2 bases, and 7 bases had no gene match. The germline V gene encodes CDR1 MGHRA and CDR2 YSYEKL. This CDR3 reads CASSQSPLAGGSYNEQFF. CDR3 nucleotide sequence: TGCGCCAGCAGCCAATCCCCTCTAGCGGGAGGATCCTACAATGAGCAGTTCTTC.

The chain employs TRBV6-4 and TRBJ2-1; perhaps TRBD1 as D (7 bases). The germline V and J ends were trimmed by 6 bases and 4 bases, with 16 bases remaining between them. The CDR3 covers 15 residues. Germline V gene data show CDR1 as MRHNA and CDR2 as SNTAGT. CDR3: CASSLGGTEYNEQFF. The DNA of the CDR3 is TGTGCCAGCAGCCTAGGCGGGACAGAGTACAATGAGCAGTTCTTC.

This chain connects TRBV29-1 to TRBJ2-3, with TRBD1 matching 9 bases. Germline CDR1 and CDR2: SQVTM and ANQGSEA. The CDR3 consists of 12 residues. The ends lost 7 bases at V and 8 bases at J; junction bases unmatched: 7. The CDR3 sequence: CSGAGTGPTQYF. DNA of the CDR3: TGCAGCGGAGCCGGGACAGGGCCTACGCAGTATTTT.

The chain is built from TRBV5-4 and TRBJ2-7; a possible D gene is TRBD2 (5 bases). CDR3 size: 14 residues. Germline V gene sequence: CDR1 SGHNT, CDR2 YYREEE (reference sequence). V lost 4 bases, J lost 5 bases, and 16 bases lay in between. The chain's CDR3 is CASSQSPFGNEQYF. Here the CDR3 DNA reads TGTGCCAGCAGCCAGTCCCCGTTCGGGAACGAGCAGTACTTC. The full variable domain, completed using reference TRBV5-4 and TRBJ2-7, is ETGVTQSPTHLIKTRGQQVTLRCSSQSGHNTVSWYQQALGQGPQFIFQYYREEENGRGNFPPRFSGLQFPNYSSELNVNALELDDSALYLCASSQSPFGNEQYFGPGTRLTVT.

V usage is TRBV11-2 and J usage is TRBJ1-1; no clear D gene. The CDR3 covers 13 residues. Germline-derived CDR1 and CDR2 are SGHAT and FQNNGV. V was clipped by 0 bases and J by 4 bases, with 6 bases between them. The CDR3 sequence: CASSLDQRTEAFF. CDR3 nucleotide sequence: TGTGCCAGCAGCTTAGACCAGCGCACTGAAGCTTTCTTT.

The chain is built from TRBV7-9 and TRBJ2-2; D is perhaps TRBD1 (5 bases). The CDR3 is 15 amino acids. The germline CDR1 and CDR2 sequences are SEHNR and FQNEAQ (reference sequence). V dropped 5 bases and J dropped 0 bases, with 10 bases sitting between them. CDR3 protein: CASSPRATNTGELFF. In DNA form, the CDR3 reads TGTGCCAGCAGCCCCAGGGCTACGAACACCGGGGAGCTGTTTTTT. Using reference TRBV7-9 and TRBJ2-2 for the parts outside the CDR3, the full variable domain is DTGVSQNPRHKITKRGQNVTFRCDPISEHNRLYWYRQTLGQGPEFLTYFQNEAQLEKSRLLSDRFSAERPKGSFSTLEIQRTEQGDSAMYLCASSPRATNTGELFFGEGSRLTVL.

This clone came up once. The V call is TRBV30, the J call TRBJ1-4, with D perhaps matching TRBD1 (5 bases). Between the trimmed V and J ends, which lost 4 bases and 4 bases, there was a span of 19 bases. Germline CDR1 reads GTSNPN; CDR2 reads SVGIG (reference sequence). The CDR3 contains 16 residues. This chain's CDR3 is CAWTPLGTLVNEKLFF. The CDR3 coding sequence is TGTGCCTGGACTCCCTTGGGGACTCTTGTTAATGAAAAACTGTTTTTT.

The V call is TRBV7-9, the J call TRBJ1-2; maybe TRBD1 (5 bases). Trimming removed 5 bases from V and 8 bases from J, with 18 bases in between. The CDR3 runs to 14 residues. Germline V gives CDR1 SEHNR, CDR2 FQNEAQ (reference sequence). In DNA, the CDR3 is TGTGCCAGCAGCCCCGATGGGGGAGGATGGGGCTACACCTTC. Translation: CASSPDGGGWGYTF.

V usage is TRBV7-2 and J usage is TRBJ1-3; D is ambiguous. This CDR3 has 11 residues. CDR1 and CDR2 (germline): SGHTA, FQGNSA. V was pared by 1 base and J by 9 bases, with 4 bases between. CDR3 sequence reads: CASSLGGTIYF. CDR3 in DNA: TGTGCCAGCAGCTTAGGGGGCACCATATATTTT.

This chain connects TRBV11-3 to TRBJ2-7, with D perhaps TRBD2 (7 bases). The germline V gene has CDR1 SGHNT and CDR2 YENEEA. Trimming pared 4 bases from V and 2 bases from J, leaving 18 bases between. The CDR3 covers 16 residues. CDR3 in amino acids: CASSSEKGGGTYEQYF. Here the CDR3 DNA reads TGTGCCAGCAGCTCAGAAAAGGGCGGGGGCACCTACGAGCAGTACTTC.

The chain links TRBV28 to TRBJ2-4; tentatively, D is TRBD1 (6 bases). The CDR3 loop spans 20 amino acids. Trimming removed 5 bases at V and 0 bases at J, with 26 bases between. CDR1 and CDR2 from the germline V gene are MDHEN and SYDVKM. Written as DNA, the CDR3 is TGTGCCAGCAGTCCCTCCTTAGGTAGGGACATTAAGTTAGCCAAAAACATTCAGTACTTC. Translating it yields CASSPSLGRDIKLAKNIQYF.

The chain recombines TRBV5-4 with TRBJ1-2; 9 bases agree with TRBD1. Germline trimming cut 2 bases from V and 3 bases from J; bases unmatched to any gene: 2. CDR1 and CDR2 from the germline V gene are SGHNT and YYREEE (reference sequence). The CDR3 has 14 amino acids. Here the CDR3 DNA reads TGTGCCAGCAGCTTAAGGACAGGGGACTATGGCTACACCTTC. This encodes CASSLRTGDYGYTF.

The chain uses TRBV5-1 and TRBJ2-7; tentative D call: TRBD1 (6 bases). Deletions cut 1 base from V and 2 bases from J, with 13 bases between. The CDR3 loop spans 15 amino acids. Germline assignment: CDR1 SGHRS and CDR2 YFSETQ. The CDR3 sequence: CASSLFGGAPYEQYF. CDR3 DNA: TGCGCCAGCAGCTTGTTTGGGGGCGCTCCCTACGAGCAGTACTTC.

The gene calls are TRBV5-6 and TRBJ1-3; D is undetermined. Trimming removed 0 bases at V and 1 base at J, with 5 bases between. The CDR3 is made up of 14 amino acids. Germline CDR1 reads SGHDT; CDR2 reads YYEEEE. The CDR3 region has the DNA TGTGCCAGCAGCTTGGTGGGATCTGGAAACACCATATATTTT. Translated, it gives CASSLVGSGNTIYF.

The rearrangement joins TRBV6-6 to TRBJ1-1, with TRBD1 identical over 11 bases. The V and J ends lost 7 bases and 7 bases, in that order; junction bases with no gene match: 11. CDR1 is MNHNY and CDR2 is SVGAGI in the germline V gene (reference sequence). The CDR3 runs to 15 residues. The CDR3 nucleotides read TGTGCCAGCATCCCGGGACAGGGGGATATTAATGAAGCTTTCTTT. Translation gives CASIPGQGDINEAFF.